The 29 T cell receptor beta chains in this list originate from one sample, sequenced in a study of CD8 T cells in ankylosing spondylitis. TCRdb reprocessed the 5' RACE reads with MiXCR, giving one entry per CDR3 protein. The profile shows hundreds of thousands of distinct CDR3 sequences, 25% to 30% of them singletons. Whole-study results and caveats: Blood of patients with ankylosing spondylitis appeared to be characterized by a TCR beta motif of several highly homologous variants.

For these receptors, no antigen is known. Sample: blood, either unsorted or a sorted T cell fraction (not recorded which). The receptor set was obtained from a male donor with ankylosing spondylitis.

The chain joins TRBV20-1 to TRBJ2-1; the D gene is possibly TRBD2 (6 bases). Germline V gives CDR1 DFQATT, CDR2 SNEGSKA (reference sequence). Trimming took off 3 bases at V and 8 bases at J, with 17 bases between the two ends. This CDR3 contains 14 residues. The CDR3 protein is CSASVGLRVYEQFF. CDR3 bases: TGCAGTGCTAGTGTAGGACTAAGGGTCTATGAGCAGTTCTTC.

A few counts support this clonotype. The genes are TRBV2 and TRBJ2-1; 7 bases are shared with TRBD1. CDR3 length: 13 residues. Losses at the gene ends were 8 bases for V and 4 bases for J; bases not matched to a gene: 5. Germline V CDR1 and CDR2: SNHLY, FYNNEI. CDR3 amino acids: CASYRDSYNEQFF. Written as DNA, the CDR3 is TGTGCCAGCTACCGGGACAGTTACAATGAGCAGTTCTTC.

This clonotype has only one observation. CDR3 residues: CAWRGPLNTEAFF. CDR3 nucleotide sequence: TGTGCCTGGAGGGGTCCGTTGAACACTGAAGCTTTCTTT. V is TRBV30 and J is TRBJ1-1, with D unclear. The V end was cut by 3 bases, the J end by 0 bases, with 8 bases between. Per the germline V gene, CDR1 is GTSNPN and CDR2 is SVGIG (reference sequence). CDR3 length: 13 amino acids.

The sample holds a few counts of this clonotype. This chain uses TRBV29-1 with TRBJ1-2; D is undetermined. Per germline, CDR1 SQVTM and CDR2 ANQGSEA. The V gene lost 6 bases and the J gene lost 6 bases, with 11 bases spanning the gap. This CDR3 spans 11 amino acids. The CDR3 here is CSVGSFDGYTF. Written as DNA, the CDR3 is TGCAGCGTCGGGAGCTTCGATGGCTACACCTTC.

This clonotype was observed a few times. This chain uses TRBV14 with TRBJ2-7; 11 bases are shared with TRBD2. With 4 bases clipped from V and 6 bases from J, the junction kept 5 bases outside the gene matches. In germline, CDR1 is SGHDN, CDR2 FVKESK. The CDR3 is made up of 14 amino acids. This CDR3 reads CASSLAGGPREQYF. CDR3 DNA sequence: TGTGCCAGCAGCCTAGCGGGAGGGCCTCGCGAGCAGTACTTC.

The table lists this clonotype with many counts. The J gene is TRBJ1-3, the V gene TRBV7-2; D is ambiguous. CDR1 and CDR2 from the germline V gene are SGHTA and FQGNSA. V lost 5 bases, J lost 10 bases, and 12 bases lay in between. This CDR3 contains 12 residues. CDR3 nucleotides: TGTGCCAGCAGCCCCCCTCGCCGGACCATATATTTT. Translation: CASSPPRRTIYF.

This clonotype has more than one count but fewer than ten. The genes are TRBV12-3 or TRBV12-4 and TRBJ1-6; the match to TRBD1 covers 9 bases. The V segment lost 1 base and the J segment 7 bases; nucleotides outside the gene matches: 2. There are 15 residues in the CDR3. The CDR3 region is CASSLGDRVNSPLHF. CDR3 bases: TGTGCCAGCAGTTTAGGGGACAGGGTGAATTCACCCCTCCACTTT.

The V gene is TRBV24-1, the J gene TRBJ2-1; 8 bases map to TRBD1. The CDR3 spans 14 residues. J was trimmed by 10 bases and V by 1 base; bases with no gene match: 5. CDR1 and CDR2 (germline): KGHDR, SFDVKD. The CDR3 region has the DNA TGTGCCACCAGTGATTTCGGACAGGGTTGGGAGCAGTTCTTC. Translation gives CATSDFGQGWEQFF.

This clonotype was found a few times. The J gene is TRBJ2-3, the V gene TRBV5-1; D is undetermined. This CDR3 region has 15 residues. V was shortened by 4 bases and J by 0 bases, with 12 bases between the two germline ends. The germline gives CDR1 SGHRS, CDR2 YFSETQ. This chain's CDR3 is CASSRTLASTDTQYF. The CDR3 DNA reads as TGCGCCAGCAGCCGAACGTTAGCTAGCACAGATACGCAGTATTTT.

This clonotype was observed a few times. This chain links TRBV5-1 with TRBJ1-5; a possible D gene is TRBD1 (5 bases). Germline V lookup: CDR1 SGHRS, CDR2 YFSETQ. Trimming left V 9 bases short and J 0 bases short, with 16 bases between. The CDR3 loop spans 15 amino acids. CDR3 loop: CATRPGPASNQPQHF. The CDR3 nucleotides are TGCGCCACGCGACCGGGGCCGGCTAGCAATCAGCCCCAGCATTTT. Full variable domain (outside the CDR3, taken from reference TRBV5-1 and TRBJ1-5): KAGVTQTPRYLIKTRGQQVTLSCSPISGHRSVSWYQQTPGQGLQFLFEYFSETQRNKGNFPGRFSGRQFSNSRSEMNVSTLELGDSALYLCATRPGPASNQPQHFGDGTRLSIL.

This clonotype came up a few times. The chain combines TRBV5-1 with TRBJ2-7; no clear D. Germline CDR1 reads SGHRS; CDR2 reads YFSETQ. The CDR3 covers 14 residues. V dropped 0 bases and J dropped 3 bases, with 10 bases sitting between them. CDR3 protein: CASSLVGMDYEQYF. For the CDR3, the DNA is TGCGCCAGCAGCTTGGTGGGCATGGACTACGAGCAGTACTTC.

The chain has TRBV5-1 and TRBJ1-1; D ambiguous. V gave up 0 bases and J gave up 3 bases, with 9 bases separating them. There are 14 residues in the CDR3. Germline assignment: CDR1 SGHRS and CDR2 YFSETQ. CDR3 in DNA: TGCGCCAGCAGCTTGGGGTCAGACCACACTGAAGCTTTCTTT. Amino acids: CASSLGSDHTEAFF.

At least ten counts were recorded for this clonotype. The rearrangement links TRBV12-3 or TRBV12-4 to TRBJ2-1, with D possibly being TRBD1 (5 bases). The length of the CDR3 is 13 residues. Trimming removed 5 bases from V and 6 bases from J, with 11 bases in between. CDR3 loop: CASSLSRGNEQFF. In nucleotides, the CDR3 is TGTGCCAGCAGTCTTTCTAGGGGCAATGAGCAGTTCTTC.

This clonotype was detected only a few times. This rearrangement joins TRBV7-3 to TRBJ2-6; 10 nucleotides agree with TRBD1. The CDR3 contains 24 residues. The ends lost 1 base at V and 1 base at J; junction bases unmatched: 22. Germline-derived CDR1 and CDR2 are SGHTA and FQGTGA. CDR3 DNA: TGTGCCAGCAGCTTAATATTTTTGGAGGGGACAGGGGTTTTGTCCGAGTCTGGGGCCAACGTCCTGACTTTC. Protein sequence: CASSLIFLEGTGVLSESGANVLTF.

This clonotype was detected only a few times. This sequence joins TRBV7-9 and TRBJ1-1; perhaps TRBD1 as D (6 bases). Trimming took off 5 bases at V and 1 base at J, with 8 bases between the two ends. The CDR3 consists of 13 residues. Germline V lookup: CDR1 SEHNR, CDR2 FQNEAQ (reference sequence). The CDR3 sequence: CASSRQANTEAFF. The CDR3 nucleotides read TGTGCCAGCAGCCGACAGGCGAACACTGAAGCTTTCTTT.

The chain joins TRBV6-2 or TRBV6-3 to TRBJ2-1; D is ambiguous. The CDR3 consists of 13 residues. The V end lost 5 bases, the J end lost 10 bases, and 15 bases lay between the germline ends. Looked up from germline, CDR1 is MNHEY and CDR2 is SVGEGT. The CDR3 DNA reads TGTGCCAGCAGTAACGACGGTTTCCGGGAGCAGTTCTTC. Translation: CASSNDGFREQFF.

This clonotype came up once. This chain connects TRBV5-1 to TRBJ2-1, with D possibly matching TRBD1 (6 bases). V lost 0 bases, J lost 5 bases, and 12 bases lay in between. This CDR3 is built from 15 residues. Germline values: CDR1 SGHRS, CDR2 YFSETQ. CDR3 DNA: TGCGCCAGCAGCTTGGACAGGGCGGGTGACAATGAGCAGTTCTTC. Translating gives CASSLDRAGDNEQFF.

The CDR3, as DNA: TGTGCCAGCAGCCATTTACTAGGGGGCTACACCTTC. Translated: CASSHLLGGYTF. V gene TRBV3-1 combines with J gene TRBJ1-2; no definite D call. V gave up 3 bases and J gave up 8 bases, with 10 bases separating them. Per the germline V gene, CDR1 is LGHDT and CDR2 is YNNKEL (reference sequence). This CDR3 has 12 residues.

The chain employs TRBV3-1 and TRBJ2-3, with 12 bases identical to TRBD2. The CDR3 totals 16 residues. Germline V gene data show CDR1 as LGHDT and CDR2 as YNNKEL (reference sequence). Trimming cost V 4 bases and J 3 bases; bases outside gene matches: 5. CDR3 residues: CASSPSGRAWTDTQYF. The CDR3, as DNA: TGTGCCAGCAGCCCTAGCGGGAGGGCATGGACAGATACGCAGTATTTT.

The rearrangement joins TRBV20-1 to TRBJ1-4; D is unresolved. The CDR3 extends over 17 amino acids. CDR1 DFQATT and CDR2 SNEGSKA come from the germline V gene (reference sequence). Deletions cut 0 bases from V and 3 bases from J, with 17 bases between. CDR3 loop: CSARDQTRVVSNEKLFF. In nucleotides, the CDR3 is TGCAGTGCTAGAGATCAAACCCGGGTCGTTTCTAATGAAAAACTGTTTTTT.

A few counts support this clonotype. The V call is TRBV20-1, the J call TRBJ2-5; D is possibly TRBD1 (5 bases). Trimming pared 6 bases from V and 2 bases from J, leaving 13 bases between. Germline CDR1 DFQATT, CDR2 SNEGSKA (reference sequence). This CDR3 is 13 amino acids long. CDR3 in DNA: TGCAGTGCCCAGGTCAGGGCACAAGAGACCCAGTACTTC. This gives the protein CSAQVRAQETQYF.

Concerning this clonotype: In this CDR3 the conserved last residue, phenylalanine or tryptophan, is missing, so a read error is likely. The chain combines TRBV5-1 with TRBJ2-7; TRBD1 might be the D (6 bases). CDR3 length equals 16 residues. The ends were cut back, 4 bases at V and 3 bases at J, with 20 bases in the middle. Germline-derived CDR1 and CDR2 are SGHRS and YFSETQ. The CDR3 is CASSLSLQGRVYEQYL. The CDR3 DNA reads TGCGCCAGCAGCCTGTCCCTACAGGGACGAGTCTACGAGCAGTACCTC.

J is TRBJ2-1 and V is TRBV7-9; D unresolved. This CDR3 contains 11 residues. In germline, CDR1 is SEHNR, CDR2 FQNEAQ (reference sequence). Trimming removed 4 bases at V and 12 bases at J, with 10 bases between. CDR3 in DNA: TGTGCCAGCAGCTCTGCGTTCCCGCAGTTCTTC. It encodes CASSSAFPQFF.

This clonotype appeared a few times. This chain joins TRBV7-6 and TRBJ1-2; the D gene is possibly TRBD1 (6 bases). V was shortened by 1 base and J by 7 bases, with 13 bases between the two germline ends. This CDR3 has 14 amino acids. Germline V gives CDR1 SGHVS, CDR2 FNYEAQ. The CDR3 sequence: CASSLVQGSGGYTF. In nucleotides, the CDR3 is TGTGCCAGCAGCTTAGTACAGGGTAGCGGTGGCTACACCTTC.

This clonotype showed up many times. This rearrangement joins TRBV19 to TRBJ2-3; 8 bases are a match to TRBD2. With V trimmed by 4 bases and J by 6 bases, 6 bases remained unmatched. The germline V gene encodes CDR1 LNHDA and CDR2 SQIVND (reference sequence). The CDR3 spans 14 residues. CDR3 protein: CASSTGRAADTQYF. In DNA, the CDR3 is TGTGCCAGTAGTACCGGGAGGGCCGCCGATACGCAGTATTTT.

This clonotype has ten or more counts. This chain uses TRBV12-3 or TRBV12-4 with TRBJ2-1; TRBD2 is a possible D gene (5 bases). The length of the CDR3 is 13 residues. Deletions cut 1 base from V and 9 bases from J, with 10 bases between. CDR3 sequence (DNA): TGTGCCAGCAGTTTAGGAGGGAGCAGTGAGCAGTTCTTC. Translating gives CASSLGGSSEQFF.

The chain recombines TRBV12-3 or TRBV12-4 with TRBJ2-2, with D tentatively TRBD1 or TRBD2 (5 bases each). Trimming shortened V by 10 bases and J by 2 bases, and 11 bases separated the two germline ends. The CDR3 loop spans 13 amino acids. The CDR3 region is CATWDVNTGELFF. CDR3 DNA: TGTGCCACCTGGGACGTCAACACCGGGGAGCTGTTTTTT.

The chain couples TRBV7-8 to TRBJ2-5; tentative D call: TRBD2 (7 bases). CDR1 is SGHVS and CDR2 is FQNEAQ in the germline V gene. The ends were cut back, 5 bases at V and 2 bases at J, with 12 bases in the middle. The CDR3 totals 14 residues. This chain's CDR3 is CASSRAGAQETQYF. The CDR3 DNA reads TGTGCCAGCAGCCGGGCGGGGGCACAAGAGACCCAGTACTTC. Together with reference TRBV7-8 and TRBJ2-5, the CDR3 gives the full variable domain: GAGVSQSPRYKVAKRGQDVALRCDPISGHVSLFWYQQALGQGPEFLTYFQNEAQLDKSGLPSDRFFAERPEGSVSTLKIQRTQQEDSAVYLCASSRAGAQETQYFGPGTRLLVL.

This clonotype was seen once. V gene TRBV29-1 combines with J gene TRBJ2-7, with unresolved D. Deletions cut 0 bases from V and 4 bases from J, with 16 bases between. Germline CDR1 is SQVTM and CDR2 is ANQGSEA. This CDR3 has 15 amino acids. This CDR3 reads CSVEDRQQDPYEQYV. Written as DNA, the CDR3 is TGCAGCGTTGAAGATCGGCAGCAGGACCCGTACGAGCAGTACGTC.